Listed below are T cell receptor beta chains from one sample, sequenced in a study of blood T cell repertoires in COVID-19. Here immunoSEQ multiplex PCR was the method, and the copy in TCRdb shows in-frame clones only, minus some. The sample carries 220,000 or so clones, 84% recorded once. Sequencing was performed on peripheral blood. The receptors were sampled from a man aged 30 to 39 with active or convalescent COVID-19. Both conserved end residues are part of each CDR3. The D gene is left open where the match is weak. Clone sizes are given selectively: once, few, many, or a class where the clone is expanded.

J gene | clone size | D gene | V gene | CDR3 protein | CDR3 DNA
TRBJ2-3 | NA | NA | TRBV5-4 | CASSFRGGTDTQYF | TGTGCCAGCAGCTTCAGGGGTGGCACAGATACGCAGTATTTT
TRBJ2-5 | NA | TRBD2 | TRBV7-8 | CASSLFDGRGETQYF | TGTGCCAGCAGCTTATTCGACGGGAGGGGAGAGACCCAGTACTTC
TRBJ2-3 | NA | TRBD2 | TRBV9 | CASSVVPGGGTDTQYF | TGTGCCAGCAGCGTAGTCCCGGGAGGGGGCACAGATACGCAGTATTTT
TRBJ1-4 | NA | NA | TRBV7-2 | CASNRRGGDNEKLFF | TGTGCCAGCAACCGGCGGGGGGGGGATAATGAAAAACTGTTTTTT
TRBJ2-1 | NA | TRBD2 | TRBV9 | CASSVGRRGRVDEQFF | TGTGCCAGCAGCGTAGGTCGGCGGGGGAGGGTGGATGAGCAGTTCTTC
TRBJ1-6 | NA | NA | TRBV5-1 | CASSLQDGNSPLHF | TGCGCCAGCAGCTTACAGGACGGCAATTCACCCCTCCACTTT
TRBJ1-2 | NA | TRBD1 | TRBV7-2 | CASSTETGVYGYTF | TGTGCCAGCAGCACCGAGACAGGGGTCTATGGCTACACCTTC
TRBJ2-1 | NA | TRBD1 | TRBV6-5 | CASSYSGTGARGEQFF | TGTGCCAGCAGTTACTCGGGGACAGGGGCTAGGGGTGAGCAGTTCTTC
TRBJ2-3 | NA | TRBD2 | TRBV30 | CAWRGAGGPADTQYF | TGTGCCTGGAGGGGGGCGGGAGGGCCTGCAGATACGCAGTATTTT
TRBJ2-1 | NA | TRBD2 | TRBV6-2/TRBV6-3 | CASSYGPSGSYNEQFF | TGTGCCAGCAGTTATGGTCCGAGCGGGAGCTACAATGAGCAGTTCTTC
TRBJ2-1 | NA | TRBD2 | TRBV5-1 | CASSFSRGSYNEQFF | TGCGCCAGCAGCTTTTCGCGGGGGTCCTACAATGAGCAGTTCTTC
TRBJ2-1 | NA | NA | TRBV4-2 | CASSPNDRDINEQFF | TGTGCCAGCAGCCCGAACGACCGGGACATCAATGAGCAGTTCTTC
TRBJ2-3 | NA | NA | TRBV28 | CASSLKVGGTDTQYF | TGTGCCAGCAGCCTAAAAGTCGGGGGCACAGATACGCAGTATTTT
TRBJ2-5 | NA | NA | TRBV6-5 | CASRRSEETQYF | TGTGCCAGCAGGCGCTCTGAAGAGACCCAGTACTTC
TRBJ2-2 | NA | TRBD1 | TRBV5-1 | CASSWRTGTGELFF | TGCGCCAGCAGCTGGAGGACAGGGACCGGGGAGCTGTTTTTT
TRBJ2-3 | NA | NA | TRBV11-2 | CASSLAPDTQYF | TGTGCCAGCAGCTTAGCTCCGGATACGCAGTATTTT
TRBJ1-5 | NA | NA | TRBV27 | CASSPRERVDQPQHF | TGTGCCAGCAGCCCCCGGGAGAGGGTGGATCAGCCCCAGCATTTT
TRBJ1-1 | NA | NA | TRBV5-1 | CASSFGLQLEAFF | TGCGCCAGCAGCTTCGGACTGCAACTAGAAGCTTTCTTT
TRBJ1-2 | once | TRBD1 | TRBV6-5 | CASKAGQGVYGYTF | TGTGCCAGCAAGGCGGGACAGGGAGTATATGGCTACACCTTC
TRBJ2-1 | few | NA | TRBV28 | CASSLVSQAVGFF | TGTGCCAGCAGTTTGGTGTCCCAGGCAGTTGGATTCTTC
TRBJ2-2 | NA | NA | TRBV18 | CASSPPGRLYTGELFF | TGTGCCAGCTCACCACCGGGGAGGCTGTACACCGGGGAGCTGTTTTTT
TRBJ2-1 | NA | TRBD1 | TRBV19 | CASSISWGTGVNEQFF | TGTGCCAGTAGTATAAGCTGGGGGACAGGAGTCAATGAGCAGTTCTTC
TRBJ2-7 | few | TRBD1 | TRBV19 | CASSIRQGLSYEQYF | TGTGCCAGTAGTATCCGACAGGGTTTATCCTACGAGCAGTACTTC
TRBJ1-2 | NA | TRBD1 | TRBV5-1 | CATRQGVNYGYTF | TGCGCCACCCGGCAGGGGGTAAACTATGGCTACACCTTC
TRBJ2-7 | NA | TRBD2 | TRBV25-1 | CASSGGRVYYEQYF | TGTGCCAGCAGTGGGGGGAGGGTTTACTACGAGCAGTACTTC
TRBJ1-4 | NA | NA | TRBV6-5 | CASRSGTSNEKLFF | TGTGCCAGCCGGTCCGGGACATCGAATGAAAAACTGTTTTTT